These 16 T cell receptor beta chains share one sample of origin, sequenced in a study of vaccination and CD4 T cells after COVID-19. The treatment: roughly 11-day PBMC culture with coronavirus spike peptide pools or control peptides (ViraFEST assay). An Oncomine TCR Beta short-read assay was used to sequence the DNA from cultured CD4+ T cells. One entry per CDR3 protein, called by TCRdb with MiXCR from the PCR reads. The data contain about 5,500 distinct CDR3 sequences, about three quarters of them singletons. The antigens of these receptors remain unknown. The sequencing input was CD4+ T cells from blood, cultured in vitro. The receptors come from a human donor who had recovered from COVID-19.

The chain uses TRBV11-3 and TRBJ1-2, with a weak D call TRBD1 (6 bases). CDR3 size: 14 residues. Germline CDR1 and CDR2: SGHNT and YENEEA. Trimming took off 1 base at V and 8 bases at J, with 14 bases between the two ends. The CDR3 bases are TGTGCCAGCAGCTTAGGGGGGGCCAGACAAGGCTACACCTTC. It is translated as CASSLGGARQGYTF.

J is TRBJ1-6 and V is TRBV6-2 or TRBV6-3; D uncertain. With 7 bases removed from V and 1 base from J, the gap between germline ends came to 14 bases. This CDR3 comprises 16 residues. Germline V lookup: CDR1 MNHEY, CDR2 SVGEGT. The CDR3 DNA reads as TGTGCCAGCAACCAAATTTCAGGTTCCTATAATTCACCCCTCCACTTT. Translating it yields CASNQISGSYNSPLHF.

Concerning this clonotype: One junction end does not reproduce the germline sequence, and a read error may be involved. The J gene is TRBJ2-3, the V gene TRBV7-2, with a weak D call TRBD2 (5 bases). The CDR3 length is 16 residues. In germline, CDR1 is SGHTA, CDR2 FQGNSA. The CDR3 DNA reads TGTGCCAGCAGCTTAGCCTCCCTAGCCAGTGGAGATACGCGGTATTTT. Translated, it gives CASSLASLASGDTRYF.

DNA for the CDR3: TGCGCCAGCAGCCTAAAGACCCCGGGACAGAGTTACGAGCAGTACTTC. Translation: CASSLKTPGQSYEQYF. The chain employs TRBV5-1 and TRBJ2-7, with 7 bases fitting TRBD1. This CDR3 is built from 16 residues. Germline V CDR1 and CDR2: SGHRS, YFSETQ. V lost 4 bases to trimming and J lost 4 bases; unmatched junction nucleotides: 14.

This rearrangement joins TRBV9 to TRBJ1-2; 9 bases map to TRBD1. The CDR3 has 16 amino acids. The ends lost 4 bases at V and 1 base at J; junction bases unmatched: 8. Germline V gene lookup returns CDR1 SGDLS and CDR2 YYNGEE. DNA for the CDR3: TGTGCCAGCAGCCTTTCCGGGACAGGGTTTAACTATGGCTACACCTTC. This encodes CASSLSGTGFNYGYTF.

This chain links TRBV6-5 with TRBJ2-7; no firm D call. V lost 3 bases to trimming and J lost 3 bases, with 12 bases between them. From germline, CDR1 is MNHEY and CDR2 SVGAGI. The CDR3 consists of 14 residues. Here the CDR3 DNA reads TGTGCCAGCAGTTATGAAGCAAATCTCTACGAGCAGTACTTC. This gives the protein CASSYEANLYEQYF.

The chain combines TRBV7-3 with TRBJ1-2, with D uncertain. Deletions cut 3 bases from V and 5 bases from J, with 10 bases between. The CDR3 sequence is 13 residues long. CDR1 is SGHTA and CDR2 is FQGTGA in the germline V gene. In DNA, the CDR3 is TGTGCCAGCAGCTTGGAAGGGAAGTATGGCTACACCTTC. Translating gives CASSLEGKYGYTF. Full variable domain (rest looked up from reference TRBV7-3 and TRBJ1-2): GAGVSQTPSNKVTEKGKYVELRCDPISGHTALYWYRQSLGQGPEFLIYFQGTGAADDSGLPNDRFFAVRPEGSVSTLKIQRTERGDSAVYLCASSLEGKYGYTFGSGTRLTVV.

In this sample, this clonotype turned up once. The chain couples TRBV10-3 to TRBJ2-7; D perhaps matches TRBD1 (5 bases). The CDR3 length is 15 residues. The V gene's germline CDR1 is ENHRY and CDR2 SYGVKD. V was shortened by 6 bases and J by 1 base, with 16 bases between the two germline ends. Here the CDR3 reads CAISSMGLGSYEQYF. DNA of the CDR3: TGTGCCATCAGCAGTATGGGGCTAGGGTCCTACGAGCAGTACTTC.

This sequence joins TRBV7-9 and TRBJ2-3; D is possibly TRBD2 (5 bases). V was pared by 2 bases and J by 4 bases, with 7 bases between. The CDR3 contains 13 residues. Germline V lookup: CDR1 SEHNR, CDR2 FQNEAQ (reference sequence). CDR3 nucleotide sequence: TGTGCCAGCAGCTTAACACTAGCAGATACGCAGTATTTT. It encodes CASSLTLADTQYF.

The chain carries TRBV6-5 and TRBJ2-3; no clear D. Germline loops: CDR1 MNHEY, CDR2 SVGAGI. CDR3 length: 15 amino acids. V lost 3 bases and J lost 0, with 10 bases in between. CDR3 amino acids: CASSYSHPSTDTQYF. The CDR3 DNA is TGTGCCAGCAGTTATAGCCATCCTAGCACAGATACGCAGTATTTT.

This sequence joins TRBV4-1 and TRBJ1-6; TRBD1 might be the D (6 bases). Trimming left V 8 bases short and J 6 bases short, with 14 bases between. CDR1 is MGHRA, CDR2 YSYEKL, per germline. The CDR3 spans 14 residues. This CDR3 reads CASGYGQTNSPLHF. CDR3 nucleotide sequence: TGCGCCAGCGGATATGGACAGACTAATTCACCCCTCCACTTT.

The chain recombines TRBV6-1 with TRBJ2-3; 7 bases fit TRBD1. V gave up 5 bases and J gave up 0 bases; unmatched junction bases: 5. The CDR3 spans 15 residues. Germline loops: CDR1 MNHNS, CDR2 SASEGT. CDR3 in amino acids: CASSPADRSTDTQYF. CDR3 DNA: TGTGCCAGCAGTCCAGCGGACAGGAGCACAGATACGCAGTATTTT.

The chain uses TRBV6-1 and TRBJ2-3, with D unclear. Trimming removed 2 bases at V and 5 bases at J, with 23 bases between. Looked up from germline, CDR1 is MNHNS and CDR2 is SASEGT. The CDR3 sequence is 18 residues long. DNA for the CDR3: TGTGCCAGCAGTGAATCGGTAGGCTTTATAACCGGATTAGATACGCAGTATTTT. Amino acid sequence: CASSESVGFITGLDTQYF.

The rearrangement joins TRBV21-1 to TRBJ2-7; TRBD2, the table's D call, was not compared with the DNA. TRBV21-1 is a pseudogene segment. This CDR3 spans 14 amino acids. The CDR3 nucleotides read TGTGCCAGCAGCAAAGCAGGGGCCCCCTACGAGCAGTACTTC. This sequence encodes CASSKAGAPYEQYF.

The rearrangement links TRBV6-5 to TRBJ1-6; 8 positions agree with TRBD1. With 4 bases clipped from V and 10 bases from J, the junction kept 9 bases outside the gene matches. The length of the CDR3 is 15 residues. Per germline, CDR1 MNHEY and CDR2 SVGAGI. The CDR3 region is CASSSRTGRGSPLHF. CDR3 DNA sequence: TGTGCCAGCAGTTCCAGGACAGGGAGAGGCTCACCCCTCCACTTT.

The rearrangement joins TRBV20-1 to TRBJ2-1; D might be TRBD1 (6 bases). The germline V gene has CDR1 DFQATT and CDR2 SNEGSKA (reference sequence). Between the trimmed V and J ends, which lost 7 bases and 4 bases, there was a span of 17 bases. CDR3 length: 14 amino acids. The CDR3 DNA is TGCAGTGTGGGGGCACATAGCTCGTACAATGAGCAGTTCTTC. This codes for CSVGAHSSYNEQFF.